This T cell receptor (beta chain) was observed in a study of blood T cell repertoires in COVID-19. As for the study in general: Acute and convalescent COVID-19 samples came from the United States, Italy and Spain.

This CDR3 has 15 amino acids. Germline CDR1 SNHLY, CDR2 FYNNEI. Trimming pared 5 bases from V and 1 base from J, leaving 14 bases between. In the original analysis: Nucleated cell counts were estimated from reference gene primer amplification. Only in-frame clones appear in the TCRdb table, and some are missing; sequencing was by immunoSEQ multiplex PCR. The V and J calls and clone size are taken from that table; D and trimming were inferred from the DNA. The repertoire consists of about 230,000 clones, with roughly 85% occurring once and the leading ten covering about 2.5%. This clonotype was obtained from a woman in her seventies with active or convalescent COVID-19. This chain connects TRBV2 to TRBJ1-1; D is possibly TRBD1 (6 bases). Source material: peripheral blood. The CDR3 DNA sequence: TGTGCCAGCAGTACCGACAGGCAGACGAACACTGAAGCTTTCTTT. Protein: CASSTDRQTNTEAFF.